The rows below give T cell receptor beta chains drawn from one sample of a study of T cells in Graves' hyperthyroidism and ophthalmopathy. TCRdb reprocessed the multiplex PCR reads with MiXCR, giving one entry per CDR3 protein. The table shows 450,000 to 500,000 distinct CDR3 sequences, with roughly 22% occurring only once. Sequenced input: blood. Source of these receptors: a woman in her 70s with Graves' ophthalmopathy. Both conserved end residues are part of each CDR3. A D gene is named only where the DNA matches it firmly. Clone size, where shown, is once, few, many, or a class for clones that have expanded.

j_call clone_size cdr3_length d_call v_call cdr3_aa cdr3_nt
TRBJ1-6 . 15 TRBD1 TRBV10-3 CAIRGQAQDNSPLHF TGTGCCATCAGGGGACAGGCCCAAGATAATTCACCCCTCCACTTT
TRBJ2-7 . 20 TRBD2 TRBV4-3 CASSQVFLAGDAVEIYEQYF TGCGCCAGCAGCCAAGTCTTCCTAGCGGGAGACGCAGTGGAAATCTACGAGCAGTACTTC
TRBJ2-1 few 14 . TRBV7-2 CASSLAWTNNEQFF TGTGCCAGCAGCTTAGCGTGGACTAACAATGAGCAGTTCTTC
TRBJ1-2 . 16 . TRBV6-2/TRBV6-3 CASSYSTPGAGYGYTF TGTGCCAGCAGTTACTCGACCCCTGGGGCGGGCTATGGCTACACCTTC
TRBJ1-5 few 13 . TRBV6-1 CASSVGRNQPQHF TGTGCCAGCAGTGTGGGTAGAAATCAGCCCCAGCATTTT
TRBJ2-4 once 20 . TRBV12-3/TRBV12-4 CASSQILGVDSSKAKNIQYF TGCGCCAGCAGCCAAATTTTAGGGGTCGACAGCTCCAAGGCCAAAAACATTCAGTACTTC
TRBJ1-5 many 12 . TRBV19 CASSIVNQPQHF TGTGCCAGTAGTATCGTTAATCAGCCCCAGCATTTT
TRBJ2-3 few 21 TRBD2 TRBV7-9 CASSSPSVGLAGGPSTDTQYF TGTGCCAGCAGCTCCCCAAGCGTCGGGCTAGCGGGAGGCCCTAGCACAGATACGCAGTATTTT
TRBJ1-2 . 16 TRBD1 TRBV20-1 CSARDLDRVVNYGYTF TGCAGTGCTAGAGATCTCGACAGGGTTGTTAACTATGGCTACACCTTC
TRBJ2-1 . 16 TRBD2 TRBV6-2/TRBV6-3 CASSTGLAGRYNEQFF TGTGCCAGCAGTACCGGACTAGCGGGACGATACAATGAGCAGTTCTTC
TRBJ1-3 few 16 . TRBV7-8 CASSPGRILSGNTIYF TGTGCCAGCAGTCCGGGACGGATCCTCTCTGGAAACACCATATATTTT